This T cell receptor beta chain is drawn from a study of shared T cell receptors in the human thymus. The repertoire was sequenced with immunoSEQ multiplex PCR; TCRdb's copy has only in-frame clones and lacks some. Of roughly 710,000 clones in the sample, roughly 85% were seen once. The V end lost 8 bases, the J end lost 5 bases, and 10 bases lay between the germline ends. The germline CDR1 and CDR2 sequences are LNHNV and YYDKDF (reference sequence). The CDR3 is made up of 12 amino acids. This same sample was also part of a study on human thymus T cells. That source notes: Healthy Finnish infants undergoing corrective surgery for congenital heart defects were used as donors. In corrective heart surgery, resections were taken, and these provided the thymus tissue. Among thymic and blood repertoires, usage of V and J genes appeared biased. What related research reported was that thymic repertoires overlapped highly among unrelated individuals.

The chain couples TRBV15 to TRBJ1-5; TRBD1 is a possible D gene (6 bases). Input material: thymocytes. The receptor was isolated from a girl in the first two years of life with a congenital heart defect. CDR3 amino acids: CATSRGYQPQHF. The CDR3 bases are TGTGCCACCTCCAGGGGATATCAGCCCCAGCATTTT.